The rows below give T cell receptor beta chains drawn from one sample of a study of blood T cells in healthy people across ages. TCRdb recomputed calls from the 5' RACE reads with MiXCR, one row per CDR3 protein. The sample yields over 1,300,000 distinct CDR3 sequences, approximately 63% seen once. Sequences were obtained from blood. These receptors originate from a man aged 18 to 29 in good health. The CDR3 runs from the conserved cysteine through the conserved F or W. The order of the fields is D gene, CDR3 length, J gene, V gene, clone size, CDR3 DNA, CDR3 protein. D genes are given only for firm matches. Clone sizes are given selectively: once, few, many, or a class where the clone is expanded.

-	12	TRBJ2-7	TRBV6-5	few	TGTGCCAGCAGGGGGGAGGCCTACGAGCAGTACTTC	CASRGEAYEQYF
-	15	TRBJ2-1	TRBV20-1	-	TGCAGTGCCGATTTAGAACTGACAGGTAACAATGAGCAGTTCTTC	CSADLELTGNNEQFF
TRBD1	18	TRBJ2-1	TRBV18	once	TGTGCCAGCTCGCCCTACCAAGGAAGAGGGGGCGGCTACAATGAGCAGTTCTTC	CASSPYQGRGGGYNEQFF
-	14	TRBJ1-2	TRBV4-1	-	TGCGCCAGCAGCCAAGAGGAACGTATCTATGGCTACACCTTC	CASSQEERIYGYTF
-	15	TRBJ1-1	TRBV5-1	-	TGCGCCAGCAGCGGTGTAACAGGAGGGAACACTGAAGCTTTCTTT	CASSGVTGGNTEAFF
-	13	TRBJ2-3	TRBV29-1	few	TGCAGCGTTGTCCCAGACAGCACAAATACGCAGTATTTT	CSVVPDSTNTQYF
-	11	TRBJ2-1	TRBV21-1	-	TGTGCCAGCAGCCTCCATGCGGAGCAGTTCTTC	CASSLHAEQFF
-	15	TRBJ2-3	TRBV10-2	-	TGCGCCAGCAGTAAGCCGGGACTCAGCACAGATACGCAGTATTTT	CASSKPGLSTDTQYF
-	14	TRBJ1-5	TRBV12-3/TRBV12-4	-	TGTGCCAGCAGTTTGGTCGGGGACTATCAGCCCCAGCATTTT	CASSLVGDYQPQHF
TRBD1	15	TRBJ2-1	TRBV6-5	-	TGTGCCAGCAGAGGGGGACAGCCTTTCTACAATGAGCAGTTCTTC	CASRGGQPFYNEQFF
TRBD1	15	TRBJ1-6	TRBV5-1	-	TGCGCCAGCAGCTCCGGGACAGCTGTCAATTCACCCCTCCACTTT	CASSSGTAVNSPLHF
-	15	TRBJ1-1	TRBV30	-	TGTGCCTGGAGTGTACTAGGAGCCGGTAGCACTGAAGCTTTCTTT	CAWSVLGAGSTEAFF
-	11	TRBJ2-5	TRBV4-1	many	TGCGCCAGCAGCCAAGGAGGGACCCAGTACTTC	CASSQGGTQYF
-	20	TRBJ2-7	TRBV27	-	TGTGCCAGCAGTTCCCCCCCAATCACCTCCAGCGGGCCCACTCCTTACGAGCAGTACTTC	CASSSPPITSSGPTPYEQYF
-	15	TRBJ2-3	TRBV13	-	TGTGCCAGCAGCCCGCCGGGGAGGAACGGAGATACGCAGTATTTT	CASSPPGRNGDTQYF
-	13	TRBJ1-5	TRBV6-5	-	TGTGCCAGCAAGAGAGCTTCTAATCAGCCCCAGCATTTT	CASKRASNQPQHF
TRBD2	13	TRBJ2-7	TRBV29-1	-	TGCAGCGTCGGACTAGCGGGTAACAATGAGCAGTACTTC	CSVGLAGNNEQYF
TRBD1	15	TRBJ2-5	TRBV12-3/TRBV12-4	-	TGTGCCAGCAGCCAACCCGACAGGGTGCAAGAGACCCAGTACTTC	CASSQPDRVQETQYF
-	20	TRBJ2-6	TRBV20-1	-	TGCAGTGCTAGAGATTCTAGGCGACAGGCGGGTTGGGCCGGGGCCAACGTCCTGACTTTC	CSARDSRRQAGWAGANVLTF
TRBD2	13	TRBJ2-7	TRBV20-1	-	TGCAGTGCTAGATTGGCGGGAGACCGGGAGCAGTACTTC	CSARLAGDREQYF
-	11	TRBJ1-2	TRBV20-1	-	TGCAGTGACAAGAAGGGGTATGGCTACACCTTC	CSDKKGYGYTF
-	15	TRBJ2-2	TRBV6-2/TRBV6-3	-	TGTGCCAGCCGAGACGGCGGGGTGAACACCGGGGAGCTGTTTTTT	CASRDGGVNTGELFF
-	15	TRBJ2-7	TRBV15	-	TGTGCCACCAGCAGAGGAAGCGGATTAACCTACGAGCAGTACTTC	CATSRGSGLTYEQYF
TRBD2	19	TRBJ2-7	TRBV14	-	TGTGCCAGCAGCCAAGCGGGGGTAGCGGGGGTCCCCTCCTACAATGAGCAGTACTTC	CASSQAGVAGVPSYNEQYF
-	14	TRBJ2-1	TRBV12-3/TRBV12-4	-	TGTGCCAGCAGTCCAACAGGGATTCCCCATGAGCAGTTCTTC	CASSPTGIPHEQFF
-	16	TRBJ2-3	TRBV7-2	-	TGTGCCAGCAGCCCCTGGGGGAGGCGTAGCACAGATACGCAGTATTTT	CASSPWGRRSTDTQYF
TRBD2	15	TRBJ2-7	TRBV20-1	-	TGCAGTGCTAGAGAGATGCTAGCGGGTAGTCACGAGCAGTACTTC	CSAREMLAGSHEQYF
-	13	TRBJ2-7	TRBV7-9	-	TGTGCCAGCAGCTCCCCCCCGAAATACGAGCAGTACTTC	CASSSPPKYEQYF
-	12	TRBJ1-2	TRBV6-6	-	TGTGCCAGCAGCCCCTACAGTTATGGCTACACCTTC	CASSPYSYGYTF
-	15	TRBJ2-4	TRBV4-1	-	TGCGCCAGCAGCCAAACCCCCCTCTCAAATAAGGAGCAGTACTTC	CASSQTPLSNKEQYF
-	15	TRBJ2-4	TRBV7-2	once	TGTGCCAGCAGCTTATTGCAAGTAGCCAAAAACATTCAGTACTTC	CASSLLQVAKNIQYF
TRBD1	14	TRBJ2-3	TRBV7-6	-	TGTGCCAGCAGCCGACAGGGCCCCACAGATACGCAGTATTTT	CASSRQGPTDTQYF
-	14	TRBJ2-5	TRBV7-6	-	TGTGCCAGCAGCGTACAAACTAGGGTAGGGGAGCAGTACTTC	CASSVQTRVGEQYF
TRBD2	15	TRBJ2-7	TRBV5-1	-	TGCGCCAGCAGCTTGTGGGCTAGCGGCTCCTACGAGCAGTACTTC	CASSLWASGSYEQYF
TRBD1	18	TRBJ1-5	TRBV12-3/TRBV12-4	-	TGTGCCAGCAGTTCCCGCGACAGGGGGCCCCGGACAGGTCAGCCCCAGCATTTT	CASSSRDRGPRTGQPQHF
TRBD1	13	TRBJ2-1	TRBV19	-	TGTGCCAGTAGTGCCTCGGACAGGGGTGAGCAGTTCTTC	CASSASDRGEQFF
-	15	TRBJ1-2	TRBV4-1	-	TGCGCCAGCAGCCATTCCCAGGGGTCGGACTATGGCTACACCTTC	CASSHSQGSDYGYTF
-	12	TRBJ1-2	TRBV27	-	TGTGCCAGCAGTGCAACAGGGATTGGCTACACCTTC	CASSATGIGYTF
-	15	TRBJ2-3	TRBV4-1	-	TGCGCCAGCAGCCCGAAGAGGGGGGGTACAGATACGCAGTATTTT	CASSPKRGGTDTQYF
TRBD1	14	TRBJ2-5	TRBV3-1	-	TGTGCCAGCAGCCAAGGGACAGGGGGGAGAGAGCAGTACTTC	CASSQGTGGREQYF
-	15	TRBJ2-5	TRBV10-3	-	TGTGCCATCAGTGCTGGACTAGGAGGGGGGAATGAGCAGTACTTC	CAISAGLGGGNEQYF
-	17	TRBJ2-1	TRBV11-2	-	TGTGCCAGCAGCTCCTACCGACTAGACCCCCAGAGTAATGAGCAGTTCTTC	CASSSYRLDPQSNEQFF
-	16	TRBJ2-3	TRBV7-2	-	TGTGCCAGCAGCTCCCTAGTTCGCAGCAGCACAGATACGCAGTATTTT	CASSSLVRSSTDTQYF
TRBD1	16	TRBJ2-7	TRBV20-1	-	TGCAGTGCTAGAGATTGGCAGTCAGGGGGTCCCTACGAGCAGTACTTC	CSARDWQSGGPYEQYF
-	13	TRBJ1-1	TRBV12-3/TRBV12-4	-	TGTGCCAGCTCACCCCCGATGAACACTGAAGCTTTCTTT	CASSPPMNTEAFF
-	12	TRBJ2-3	TRBV20-1	once	TGCAGTGCTAGAGCAAGTTTAGATACGCAGTATTTT	CSARASLDTQYF
-	14	TRBJ2-2	TRBV5-1	-	TGCGCCAGCACGGGGCCTGCGAACACCGGGGAGCTGTTTTTT	CASTGPANTGELFF
-	13	TRBJ2-3	TRBV20-1	-	TGCAGTGCTAGAAGGGGGGTCACAGATACGCAGTATTTT	CSARRGVTDTQYF
-	15	TRBJ1-2	TRBV7-9	-	TGTGCCAGCAGCTTAACGGAGTTCCCTAACTATGGCTACACCTTC	CASSLTEFPNYGYTF
-	14	TRBJ2-7	TRBV6-1	-	TGTGCCAGCAGTGACGACGTCAGCTCCTACGAGCAGTACTTC	CASSDDVSSYEQYF
-	14	TRBJ1-6	TRBV6-2/TRBV6-3	-	TGTGCCAGCACCTTGGAAACAGAGAATTCACCCCTCCACTTT	CASTLETENSPLHF
TRBD2	18	TRBJ2-3	TRBV25-1	-	TGTGCCGGCAGTTCCCTCCTAATAGTTGCGGGGGGGCGGGATACGCAGTATTTT	CAGSSLLIVAGGRDTQYF